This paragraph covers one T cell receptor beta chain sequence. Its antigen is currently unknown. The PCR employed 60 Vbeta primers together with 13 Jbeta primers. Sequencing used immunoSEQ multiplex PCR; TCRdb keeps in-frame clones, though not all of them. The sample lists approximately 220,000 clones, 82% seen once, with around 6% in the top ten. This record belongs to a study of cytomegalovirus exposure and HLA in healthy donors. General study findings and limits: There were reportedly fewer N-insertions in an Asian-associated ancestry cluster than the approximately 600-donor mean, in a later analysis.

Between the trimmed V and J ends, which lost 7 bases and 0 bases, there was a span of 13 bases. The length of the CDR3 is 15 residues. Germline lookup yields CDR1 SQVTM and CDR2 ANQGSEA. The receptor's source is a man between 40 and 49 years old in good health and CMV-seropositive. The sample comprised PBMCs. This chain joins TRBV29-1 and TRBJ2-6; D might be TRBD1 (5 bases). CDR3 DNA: TGCAGCGCTAAATCCGACAGCTCTGGGGCCAACGTCCTGACTTTC. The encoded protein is CSAKSDSSGANVLTF.